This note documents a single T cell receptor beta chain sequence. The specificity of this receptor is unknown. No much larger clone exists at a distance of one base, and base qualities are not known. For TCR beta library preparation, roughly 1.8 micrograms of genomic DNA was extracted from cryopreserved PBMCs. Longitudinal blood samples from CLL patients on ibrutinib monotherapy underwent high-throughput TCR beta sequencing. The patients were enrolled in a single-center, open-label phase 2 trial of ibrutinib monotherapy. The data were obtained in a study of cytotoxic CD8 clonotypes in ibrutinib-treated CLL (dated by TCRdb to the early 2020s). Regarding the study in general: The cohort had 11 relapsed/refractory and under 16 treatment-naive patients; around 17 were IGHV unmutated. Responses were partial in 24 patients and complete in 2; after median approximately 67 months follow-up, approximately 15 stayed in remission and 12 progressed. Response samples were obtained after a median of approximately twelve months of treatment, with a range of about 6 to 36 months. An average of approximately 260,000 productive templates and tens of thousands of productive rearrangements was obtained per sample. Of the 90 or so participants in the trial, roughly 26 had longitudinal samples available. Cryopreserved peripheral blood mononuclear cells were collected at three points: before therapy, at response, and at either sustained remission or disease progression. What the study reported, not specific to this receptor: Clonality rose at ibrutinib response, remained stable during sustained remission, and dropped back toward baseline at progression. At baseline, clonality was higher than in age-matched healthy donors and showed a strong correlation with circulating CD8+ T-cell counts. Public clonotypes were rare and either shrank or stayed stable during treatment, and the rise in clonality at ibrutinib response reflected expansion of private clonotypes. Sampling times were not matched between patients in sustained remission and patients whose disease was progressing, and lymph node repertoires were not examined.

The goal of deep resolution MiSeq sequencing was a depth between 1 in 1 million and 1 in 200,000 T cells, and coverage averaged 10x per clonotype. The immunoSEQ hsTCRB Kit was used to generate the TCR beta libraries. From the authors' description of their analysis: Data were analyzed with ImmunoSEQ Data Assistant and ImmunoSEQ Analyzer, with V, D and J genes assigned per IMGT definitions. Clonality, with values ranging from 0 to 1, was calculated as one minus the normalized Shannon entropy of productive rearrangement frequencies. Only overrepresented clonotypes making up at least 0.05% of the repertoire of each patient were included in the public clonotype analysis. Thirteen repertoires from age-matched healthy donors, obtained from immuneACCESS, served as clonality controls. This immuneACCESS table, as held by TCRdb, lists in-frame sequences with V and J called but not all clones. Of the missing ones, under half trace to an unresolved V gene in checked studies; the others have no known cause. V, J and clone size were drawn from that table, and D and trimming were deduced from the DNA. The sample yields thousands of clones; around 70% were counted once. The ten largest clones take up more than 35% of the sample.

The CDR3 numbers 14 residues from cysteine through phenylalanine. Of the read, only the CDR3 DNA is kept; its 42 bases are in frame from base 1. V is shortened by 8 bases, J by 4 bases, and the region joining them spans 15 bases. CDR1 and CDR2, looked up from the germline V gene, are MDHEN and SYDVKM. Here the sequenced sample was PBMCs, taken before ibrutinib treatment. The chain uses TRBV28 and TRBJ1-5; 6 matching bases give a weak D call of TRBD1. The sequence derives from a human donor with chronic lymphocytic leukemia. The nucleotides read TGTGCCAGCCGACCAGGGGTATCTAATCAGCCCCAGCATTTT. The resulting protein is CASRPGVSNQPQHF.